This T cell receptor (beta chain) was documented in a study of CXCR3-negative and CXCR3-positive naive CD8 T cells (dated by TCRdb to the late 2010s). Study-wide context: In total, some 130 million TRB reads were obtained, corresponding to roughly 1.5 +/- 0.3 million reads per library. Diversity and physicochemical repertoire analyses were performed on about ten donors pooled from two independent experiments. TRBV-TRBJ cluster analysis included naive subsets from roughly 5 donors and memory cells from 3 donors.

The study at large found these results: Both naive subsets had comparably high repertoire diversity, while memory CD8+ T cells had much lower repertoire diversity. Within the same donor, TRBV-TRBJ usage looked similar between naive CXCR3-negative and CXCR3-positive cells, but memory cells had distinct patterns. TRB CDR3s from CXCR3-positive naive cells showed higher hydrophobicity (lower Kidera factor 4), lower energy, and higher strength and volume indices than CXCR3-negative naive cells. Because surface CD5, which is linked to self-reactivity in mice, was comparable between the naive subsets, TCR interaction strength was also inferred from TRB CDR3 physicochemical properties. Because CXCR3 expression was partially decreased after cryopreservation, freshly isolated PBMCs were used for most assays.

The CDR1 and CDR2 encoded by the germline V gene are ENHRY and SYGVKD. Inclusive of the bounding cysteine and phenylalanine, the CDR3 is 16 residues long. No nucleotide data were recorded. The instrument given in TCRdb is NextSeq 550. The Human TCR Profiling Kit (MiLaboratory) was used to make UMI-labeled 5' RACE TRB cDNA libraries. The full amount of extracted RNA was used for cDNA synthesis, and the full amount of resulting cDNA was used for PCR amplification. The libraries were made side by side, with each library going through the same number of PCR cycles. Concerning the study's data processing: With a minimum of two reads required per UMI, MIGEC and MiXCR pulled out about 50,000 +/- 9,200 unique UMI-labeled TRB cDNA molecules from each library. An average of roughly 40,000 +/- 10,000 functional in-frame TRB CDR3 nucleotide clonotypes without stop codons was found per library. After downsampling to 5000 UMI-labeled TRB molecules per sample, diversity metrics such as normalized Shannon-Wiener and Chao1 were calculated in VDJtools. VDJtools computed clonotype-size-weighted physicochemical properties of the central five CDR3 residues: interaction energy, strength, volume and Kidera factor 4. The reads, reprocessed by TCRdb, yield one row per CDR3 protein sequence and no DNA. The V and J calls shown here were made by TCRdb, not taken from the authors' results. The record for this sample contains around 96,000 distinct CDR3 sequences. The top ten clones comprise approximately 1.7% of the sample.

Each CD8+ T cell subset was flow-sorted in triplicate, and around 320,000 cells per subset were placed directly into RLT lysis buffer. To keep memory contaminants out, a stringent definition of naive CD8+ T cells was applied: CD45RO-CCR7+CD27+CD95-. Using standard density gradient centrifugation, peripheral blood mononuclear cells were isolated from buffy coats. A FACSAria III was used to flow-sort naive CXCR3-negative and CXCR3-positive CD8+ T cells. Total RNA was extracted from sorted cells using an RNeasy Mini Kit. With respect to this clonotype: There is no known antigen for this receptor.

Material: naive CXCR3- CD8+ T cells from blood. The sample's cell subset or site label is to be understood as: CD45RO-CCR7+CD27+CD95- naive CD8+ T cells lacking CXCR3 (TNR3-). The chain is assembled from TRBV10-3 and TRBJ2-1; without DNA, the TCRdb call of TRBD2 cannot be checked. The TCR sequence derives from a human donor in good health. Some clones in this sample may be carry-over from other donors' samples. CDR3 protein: CAISGPSGMEVNEQFF.